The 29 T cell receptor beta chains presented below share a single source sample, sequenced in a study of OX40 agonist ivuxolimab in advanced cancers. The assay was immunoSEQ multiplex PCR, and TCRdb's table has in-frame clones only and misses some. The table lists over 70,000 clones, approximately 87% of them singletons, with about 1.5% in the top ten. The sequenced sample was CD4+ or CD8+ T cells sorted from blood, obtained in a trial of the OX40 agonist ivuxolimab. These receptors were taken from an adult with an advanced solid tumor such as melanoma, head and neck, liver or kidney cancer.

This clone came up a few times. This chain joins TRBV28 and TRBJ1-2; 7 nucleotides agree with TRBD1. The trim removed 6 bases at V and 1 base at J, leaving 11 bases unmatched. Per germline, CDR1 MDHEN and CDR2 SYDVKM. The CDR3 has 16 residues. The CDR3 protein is CASSRRDSFFNYGYTF. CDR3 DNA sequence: TGTGCCAGCAGCCGCCGGGACAGTTTCTTTAACTATGGCTACACCTTC.

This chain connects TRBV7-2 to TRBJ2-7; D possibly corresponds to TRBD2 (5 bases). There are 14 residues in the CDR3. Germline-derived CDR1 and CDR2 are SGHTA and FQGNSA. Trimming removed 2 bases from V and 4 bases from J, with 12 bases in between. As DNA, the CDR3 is TGTGCCAGCAGCTTATCCCCCGGGGTGTACGAGCAGTACTTC. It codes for CASSLSPGVYEQYF. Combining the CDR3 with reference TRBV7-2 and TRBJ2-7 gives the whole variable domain GAGVSQSPSNKVTEKGKDVELRCDPISGHTALYWYRQSLGQGLEFLIYFQGNSAPDKSGLPSDRFSAERTGGSVSTLTIQRTQQEDSAVYLCASSLSPGVYEQYFGPGTRLTVT.

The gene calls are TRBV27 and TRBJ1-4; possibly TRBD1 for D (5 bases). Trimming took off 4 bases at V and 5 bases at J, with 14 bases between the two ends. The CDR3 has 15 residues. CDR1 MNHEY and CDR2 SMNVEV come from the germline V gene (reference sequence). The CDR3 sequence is CASSWNLAGNEKLFF. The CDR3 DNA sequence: TGTGCCAGCAGTTGGAACCTGGCAGGGAATGAAAAACTGTTTTTT.

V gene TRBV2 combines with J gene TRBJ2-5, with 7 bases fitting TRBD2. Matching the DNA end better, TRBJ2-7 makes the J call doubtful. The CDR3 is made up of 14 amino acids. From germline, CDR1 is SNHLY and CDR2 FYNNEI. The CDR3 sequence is CASSDGGWADEQYF. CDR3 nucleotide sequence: TGTGCCAGCTCCGACGGGGGGTGGGCCGACGAGCAGTACTTC.

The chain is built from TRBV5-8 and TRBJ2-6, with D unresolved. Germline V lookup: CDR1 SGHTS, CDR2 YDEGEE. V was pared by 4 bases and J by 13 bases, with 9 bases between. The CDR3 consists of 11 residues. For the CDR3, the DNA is TGTGCCAGCAGCCACCCCGTAGTCCTGACTTTC. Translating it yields CASSHPVVLTF.

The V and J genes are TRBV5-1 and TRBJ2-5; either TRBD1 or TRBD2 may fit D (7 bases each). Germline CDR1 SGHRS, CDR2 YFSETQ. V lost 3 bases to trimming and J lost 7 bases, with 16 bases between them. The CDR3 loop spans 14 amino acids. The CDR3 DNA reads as TGCGCCAGCAGCTCCAGACAGGGAGGGGGGACCCAGTACTTC. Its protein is CASSSRQGGGTQYF.

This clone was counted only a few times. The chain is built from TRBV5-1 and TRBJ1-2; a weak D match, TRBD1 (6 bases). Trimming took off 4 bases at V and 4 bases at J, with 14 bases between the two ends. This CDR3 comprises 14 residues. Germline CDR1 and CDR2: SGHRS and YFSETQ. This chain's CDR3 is CASSQQGTGYGYTF. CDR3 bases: TGCGCCAGCAGCCAACAGGGTACGGGCTATGGCTACACCTTC.

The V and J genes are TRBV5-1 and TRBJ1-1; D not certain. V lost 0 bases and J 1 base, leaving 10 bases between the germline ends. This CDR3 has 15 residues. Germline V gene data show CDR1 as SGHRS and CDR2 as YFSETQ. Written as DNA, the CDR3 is TGCGCCAGCAGCTTGGCCGGCAGTGGGAACACTGAAGCTTTCTTT. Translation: CASSLAGSGNTEAFF.

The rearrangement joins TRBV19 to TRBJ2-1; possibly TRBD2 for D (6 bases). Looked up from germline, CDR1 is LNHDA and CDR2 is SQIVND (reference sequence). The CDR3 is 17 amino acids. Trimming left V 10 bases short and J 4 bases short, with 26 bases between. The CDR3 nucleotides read TGTGCCACCCTCCCCCTGGGTCCAGCGGGTTGGTACAATGAGCAGTTCTTC. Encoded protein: CATLPLGPAGWYNEQFF.

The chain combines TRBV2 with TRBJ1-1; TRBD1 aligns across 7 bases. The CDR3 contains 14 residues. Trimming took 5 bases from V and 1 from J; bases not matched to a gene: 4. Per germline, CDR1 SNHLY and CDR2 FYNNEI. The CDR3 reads CASSPRTGNTEAFF. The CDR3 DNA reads TGTGCCAGCAGTCCGAGGACAGGGAACACTGAAGCTTTCTTT.

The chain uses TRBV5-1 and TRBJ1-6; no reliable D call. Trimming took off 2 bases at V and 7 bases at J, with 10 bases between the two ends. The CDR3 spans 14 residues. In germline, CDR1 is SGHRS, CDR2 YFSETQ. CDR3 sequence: CASSFEQSNSPLHF. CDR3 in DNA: TGCGCCAGCAGCTTTGAACAGTCCAATTCACCCCTCCACTTT.

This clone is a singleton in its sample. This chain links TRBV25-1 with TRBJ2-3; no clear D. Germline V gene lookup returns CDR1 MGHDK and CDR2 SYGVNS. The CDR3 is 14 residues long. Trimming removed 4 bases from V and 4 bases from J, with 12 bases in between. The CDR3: CASSGGLFPDTQYF. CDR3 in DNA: TGTGCCAGCAGTGGCGGCCTATTTCCAGATACGCAGTATTTT.

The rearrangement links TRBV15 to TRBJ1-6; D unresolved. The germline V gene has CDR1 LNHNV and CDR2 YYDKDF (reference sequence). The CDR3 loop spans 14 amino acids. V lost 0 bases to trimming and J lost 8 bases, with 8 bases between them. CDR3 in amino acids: CATSRDNLDSPLHF. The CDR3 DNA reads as TGTGCCACCAGCAGAGATAATTTGGATTCACCCCTCCACTTT.

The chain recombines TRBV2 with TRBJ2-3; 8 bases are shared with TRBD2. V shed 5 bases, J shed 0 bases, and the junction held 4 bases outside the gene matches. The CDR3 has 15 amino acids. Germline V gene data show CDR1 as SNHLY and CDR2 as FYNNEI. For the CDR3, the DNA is TGTGCCAGCAGTATAGCGGGGACTAGCACAGATACGCAGTATTTT. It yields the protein CASSIAGTSTDTQYF.

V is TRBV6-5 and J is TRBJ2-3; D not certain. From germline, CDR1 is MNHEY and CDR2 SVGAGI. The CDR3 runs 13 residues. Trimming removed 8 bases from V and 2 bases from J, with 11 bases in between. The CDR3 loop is CASGVGYTDTQYF. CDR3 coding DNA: TGTGCCAGCGGGGTGGGCTACACAGATACGCAGTATTTT.

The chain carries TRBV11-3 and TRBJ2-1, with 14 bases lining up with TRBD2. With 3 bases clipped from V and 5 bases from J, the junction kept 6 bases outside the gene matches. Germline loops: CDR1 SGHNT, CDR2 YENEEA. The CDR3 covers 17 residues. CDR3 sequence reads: CASSFRTSGRLNNEQFF. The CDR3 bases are TGTGCCAGCAGCTTCCGGACTAGCGGGAGGTTGAACAATGAGCAGTTCTTC.

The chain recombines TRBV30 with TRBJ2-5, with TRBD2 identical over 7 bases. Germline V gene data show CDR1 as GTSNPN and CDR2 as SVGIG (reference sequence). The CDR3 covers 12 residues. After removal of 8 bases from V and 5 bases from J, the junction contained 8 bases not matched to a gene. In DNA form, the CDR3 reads TGTGCCCGGCGGGGGTCAGGGGAGACCCAGTACTTC. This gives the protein CARRGSGETQYF.

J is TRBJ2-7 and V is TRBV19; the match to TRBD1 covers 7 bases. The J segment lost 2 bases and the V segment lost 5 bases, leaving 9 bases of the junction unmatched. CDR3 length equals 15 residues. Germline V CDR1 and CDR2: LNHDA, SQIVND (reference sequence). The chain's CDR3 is CASSPRQGRTYEQYF. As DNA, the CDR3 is TGTGCCAGTAGTCCTAGACAGGGACGGACCTACGAGCAGTACTTC.

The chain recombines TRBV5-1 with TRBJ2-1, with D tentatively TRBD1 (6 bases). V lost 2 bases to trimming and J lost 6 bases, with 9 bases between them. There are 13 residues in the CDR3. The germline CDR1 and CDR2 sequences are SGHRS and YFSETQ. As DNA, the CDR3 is TGCGCCAGCAGCTTAGGGACACTCAATGAGCAGTTCTTC. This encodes CASSLGTLNEQFF.

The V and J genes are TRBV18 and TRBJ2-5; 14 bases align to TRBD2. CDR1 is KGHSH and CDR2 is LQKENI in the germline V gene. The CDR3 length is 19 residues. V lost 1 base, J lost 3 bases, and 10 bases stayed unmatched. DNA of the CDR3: TGTGCCAGCTCACCACTTGGACTAGCGGGGGGCGCTCGGGAAGAGACCCAGTACTTC. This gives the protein CASSPLGLAGGAREETQYF.

CDR3 sequence reads: CASMGTDSNQPQHF. The CDR3, as DNA: TGTGCCAGCATGGGGACGGATTCCAATCAGCCCCAGCATTTT. The gene calls are TRBV21-1 and TRBJ1-5. TRBV21-1 is a recognized pseudogene. CDR3 length: 14 residues.

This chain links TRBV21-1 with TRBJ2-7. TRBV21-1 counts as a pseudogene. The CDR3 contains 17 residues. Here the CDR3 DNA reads TGTGCCAGCAGCAAAAGGTCCGGGAGACAGGAGATCTACGAGCAGTACTTC. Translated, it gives CASSKRSGRQEIYEQYF.

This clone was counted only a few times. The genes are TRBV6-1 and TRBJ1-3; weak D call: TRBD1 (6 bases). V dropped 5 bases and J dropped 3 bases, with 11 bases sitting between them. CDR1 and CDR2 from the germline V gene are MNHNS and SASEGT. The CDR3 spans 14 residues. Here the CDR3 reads CASSFGGHGNTIYF. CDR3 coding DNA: TGTGCCAGCAGTTTCGGGGGGCATGGAAACACCATATATTTT.

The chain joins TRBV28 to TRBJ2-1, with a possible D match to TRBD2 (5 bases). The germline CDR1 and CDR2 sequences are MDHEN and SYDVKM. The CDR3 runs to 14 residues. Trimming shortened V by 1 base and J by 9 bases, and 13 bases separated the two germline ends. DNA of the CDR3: TGTGCCAGCAGTTTATCGAGGGAAAATAGTGAGCAGTTCTTC. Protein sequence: CASSLSRENSEQFF.

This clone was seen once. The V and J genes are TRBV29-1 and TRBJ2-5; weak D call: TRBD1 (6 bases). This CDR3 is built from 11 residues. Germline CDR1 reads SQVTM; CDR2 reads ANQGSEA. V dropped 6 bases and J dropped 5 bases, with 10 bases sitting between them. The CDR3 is CSVAGVETQYF. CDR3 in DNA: TGCAGCGTGGCAGGGGTGGAGACCCAGTACTTC. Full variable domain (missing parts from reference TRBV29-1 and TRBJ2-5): SAVISQKPSRDICQRGTSLTIQCQVDSQVTMMFWYRQQPGQSLTLIATANQGSEATYESGFVIDKFPISRPNLTFSTLTVSNMSPEDSSIYLCSVAGVETQYFGPGTRLLVL.

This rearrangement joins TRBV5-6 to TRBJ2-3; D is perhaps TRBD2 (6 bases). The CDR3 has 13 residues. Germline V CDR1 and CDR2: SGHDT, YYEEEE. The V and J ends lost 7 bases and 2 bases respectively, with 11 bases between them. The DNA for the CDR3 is TGTGCCAGCTCTAGCGTAGACACAGATACGCAGTATTTT. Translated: CASSSVDTDTQYF.

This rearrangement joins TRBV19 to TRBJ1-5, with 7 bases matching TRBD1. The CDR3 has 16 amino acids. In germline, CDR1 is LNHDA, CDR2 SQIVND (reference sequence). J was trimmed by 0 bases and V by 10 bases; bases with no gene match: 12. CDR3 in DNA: TGTGCCACCAGTCCGGGACAGCCATATAGCAATCAGCCCCAGCATTTT. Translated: CATSPGQPYSNQPQHF.

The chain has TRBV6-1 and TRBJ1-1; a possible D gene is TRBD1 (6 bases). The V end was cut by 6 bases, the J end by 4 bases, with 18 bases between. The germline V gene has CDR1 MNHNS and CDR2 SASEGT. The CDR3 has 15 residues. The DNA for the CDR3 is TGTGCCAGCAGGGATCAGGGGCTTGGGAGCACTGAAGCTTTCTTT. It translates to CASRDQGLGSTEAFF.

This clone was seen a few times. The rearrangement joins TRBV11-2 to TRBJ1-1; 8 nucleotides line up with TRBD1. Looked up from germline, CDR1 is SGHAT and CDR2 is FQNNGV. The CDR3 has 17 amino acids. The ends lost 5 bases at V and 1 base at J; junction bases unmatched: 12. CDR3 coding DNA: TGTGCCAGCAGCCCAGAGGGGACAGGTGAAGGGAACACTGAAGCTTTCTTT. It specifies CASSPEGTGEGNTEAFF.